The clone carrying this T cell receptor (beta chain) showed up just a few times. What it recognizes is unknown. Regarding the study as a whole: Tumor Tregs overlapped most with tumor, then blood, naive CD4+ cells. Tumor memory CD4+ T cell TCR gene usage clustered with blood and lymph node memory CD4+ cells and lymph node naive CD4+ cells. Whole repertoires were not studied in the larger cohort, only one V-J beta rearrangement.

V lost 0 bases and J lost 5, with 8 bases in between. CDR1 LGHNA and CDR2 YNFKEQ come from the germline V gene. The CDR3 totals 13 residues. From the 5' RACE reads, TCRdb called clonotypes with MiXCR, one entry per CDR3 protein. The table lists 35,000 to 45,000 distinct CDR3 sequences, roughly 23% of them singletons. Treg sorting used a CD4+CD25+CD127-/low gate. This receptor was identified in a female donor with breast cancer. The chain recombines TRBV4-2 with TRBJ2-7; D call uncertain. Source material: Tregs sorted from a lymph node. Written as DNA, the CDR3 is TGTGCCAGCAGCCAAGATCTAAGTGACGAGCAGTACTTC. It encodes CASSQDLSDEQYF.